This TCR beta chain was sequenced for a study of T cells after posttransplantation cyclophosphamide. Overall study findings and caveats: TRB overlap between skin or GI tissue T cells and blood was limited. Donor-recipient repertoire similarity was low at 1-2 months, rising over year one.

Generated by immunoSEQ multiplex PCR, the TCRdb table keeps only in-frame clones and is missing some. The sample yields approximately 26,000 clones, without any singletons. This CDR3 is 15 amino acids long. Germline trimming cut 6 bases from V and 3 bases from J; bases unmatched to any gene: 4. CDR1 is MNHNS, CDR2 SASEGT, per germline. There are many counts of this clone. Antigen unknown. The receptor was isolated from a woman in her forties or fifties in good health, CMV-negative, and a related stem cell transplant donor. Sequenced: PBMCs. This chain joins TRBV6-1 and TRBJ2-1; 11 bases fit TRBD2. This CDR3 is CASRLAGGNYNEQFF. As DNA, the CDR3 is TGTGCCAGCAGATTAGCGGGAGGGAACTACAATGAGCAGTTCTTC.